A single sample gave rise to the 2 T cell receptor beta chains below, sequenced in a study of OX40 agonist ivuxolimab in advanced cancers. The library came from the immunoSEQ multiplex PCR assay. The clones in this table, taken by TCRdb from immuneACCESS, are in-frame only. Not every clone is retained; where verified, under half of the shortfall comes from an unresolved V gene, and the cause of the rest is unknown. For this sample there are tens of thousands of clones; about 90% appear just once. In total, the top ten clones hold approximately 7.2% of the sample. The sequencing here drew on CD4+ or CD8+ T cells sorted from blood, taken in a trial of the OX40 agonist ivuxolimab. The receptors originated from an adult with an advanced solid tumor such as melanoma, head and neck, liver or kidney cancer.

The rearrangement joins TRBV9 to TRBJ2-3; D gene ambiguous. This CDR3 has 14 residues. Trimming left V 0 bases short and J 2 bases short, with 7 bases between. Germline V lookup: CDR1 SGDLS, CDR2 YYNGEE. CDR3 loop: CASSVVRATDTQYF. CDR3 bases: TGTGCCAGCAGCGTAGTCCGTGCCACAGATACGCAGTATTTT.

CDR3 coding DNA: TGTGCCAGCAGCTTAGGTGGGGTGAACACTGAAGCTTTCTTT. Protein product: CASSLGGVNTEAFF. The gene calls are TRBV11-3 and TRBJ1-1; D gene uncertain. V lost 1 base to trimming and J lost 0 bases, with 6 bases between them. Germline values: CDR1 SGHNT, CDR2 YENEEA. The CDR3 has 14 residues.